This T cell receptor beta chain was retrieved from a study of cytomegalovirus exposure and HLA in healthy donors. Looking at the study overall: T cells numbering about 200 million yielded 117 million unique TCR beta sequences in an earlier analysis. Study results and limitations: It was approximately 160 TCR beta chains that were listed as cytomegalovirus-associated.

About this clone itself: Its antigen is unidentified.

PCR was performed using 60 Vbeta and 13 Jbeta primers. Measured with immunoSEQ multiplex PCR; TCRdb has only the in-frame clones, and not every one. Of 150,000 to 200,000 clones listed, about four fifths are singletons. Trimming cost V 5 bases and J 0 bases; bases outside gene matches: 7. CDR3 length: 17 amino acids. Germline V gene data show CDR1 as SEHNR and CDR2 as FQNEAQ (reference sequence). Input material: PBMCs. The genes are TRBV7-9 and TRBJ2-6; 7 positions agree with TRBD1. The TCR originated in a girl aged 10-17 years in good health and CMV-seropositive. The CDR3 region has the DNA TGTGCCAGCAGCCCAGGACAGGTGGGCTCTGGGGCCAACGTCCTGACTTTC. Protein: CASSPGQVGSGANVLTF.